The 23 T cell receptor beta chains reported below all come from one sample, sequenced in a study of tissue T cells after allogeneic stem cell transplantation. Generated by immunoSEQ multiplex PCR, the TCRdb table keeps only in-frame clones and is missing some. The table includes around 8,700 clones, 44% detected once. Noted time point: mouse harvest day 7 after allogeneic transplant. Each mouse received 10^7 T-cell-depleted marrow cells plus 10^6 splenic CD5+ T cells by tail vein. Sequencing was carried out using skin. The receptors shown here come from a female BALB/c mouse given C57BL/6 T cells with graft-versus-host disease after an allogeneic hematopoietic cell transplant.

With regard to this clone: Any gene name here is a mouse gene name. The CDR3 end lies 1 residue beyond the end of the read and is filled in from the germline J gene. The chain links TRBV19 to TRBJ1-1; 10 bases line up with TRBD1. The junction had 3 bases not matched to a gene; V was cut back by 2 bases and J by 8 bases. The length of the CDR3 is 13 residues. Germline loops: CDR1 FNHDT, CDR2 SITEND (reference sequence). CDR3 in amino acids: CASSMGTGVEVFF. The covered CDR3 bases are TGTGCCAGCAGTATGGGGACAGGGGTGGAAGTCTTC. The variable domain in full, with the rest retrieved from reference TRBV19 and TRBJ1-1, is GGIITQTPKFLIGQEGQKLTLKCQQNFNHDTMYWYRQDSGKGLRLIYYSITENDLQKGDLSEGYDASREKKSSFSLTVTSAQKNEMAVFLCASSMGTGVEVFFGKGTRLTVV.

This clone has just a few counts. The gene names given are mouse names. Read sequence stops 1 residue before the CDR3 end, and the germline J gene provides the missing end. The chain joins TRBV14 to TRBJ2-4, with unresolved D. The CDR3 consists of 11 residues. Germline lookup yields CDR1 SGHDT and CDR2 FRDEAV. V shed 2 bases and J shed 3 bases, with 1 base lying between them. CDR3 sequence reads: CASSLQNTLYF. The DNA read from the CDR3 is TGTGCCAGCAGTTTACAAAACACCTTGTAC.

Concerning this clone itself: Gene and germline names: mouse. With the read ending 1 residue before the CDR3 end, the germline J gene is used to fill in that end. The V call is TRBV5, the J call TRBJ2-2; no reliable D call. This CDR3 region has 13 residues. With 1 base removed from V and 0 bases from J, the gap between germline ends came to 0 bases. CDR1 LGHNA and CDR2 YNLKQL come from the germline V gene (reference sequence). The part of the CDR3 DNA that was read is TGTGCCAGCAGCCAAGCAAACACCGGGCAGCTCTAC. It yields the protein CASSQANTGQLY. The whole CDR3 protein reads CASSQANTGQLYF.

To note about this clone: Genes and germline come from the mouse. The sequenced fragment ends 1 residue before the CDR3 boundary, so the rest is inferred from the germline J gene. The J gene is TRBJ2-1, the V gene TRBV26; 10 bases agree with TRBD2. Trimming at V came to 5 bases and at J to 0 bases, leaving 1 base not matched to a gene. The CDR3 loop spans 15 amino acids. CDR1 and CDR2 (germline): KGHPV, FQNQEV (reference sequence). CDR3 DNA (partial): TGTGCCAGCAGTGGGACTGGGGATAACTATGCTGAGCAGTTC. Its translation is CASSGTGDNYAEQF. The complete CDR3 sequence is CASSGTGDNYAEQFF.

This clone came up a few times. Germline and genes here are mouse. The CDR3 goes on 1 residue after the read ends, and that part is filled in from the germline J gene. The chain carries TRBV26 and TRBJ2-5; D gene ambiguous. Deletions cut 2 bases from V and 6 bases from J, with 3 bases between. The CDR3 sequence is 11 residues long. Germline CDR1 reads KGHPV; CDR2 reads FQNQEV (reference sequence). The CDR3 DNA, read in part, is TGTGCCAGCAGTCTGGATGACACCCAGTAC. Protein product: CASSLDDTQY. The full-length CDR3 reads as CASSLDDTQYF.

This clone appeared a few times. Each gene name is a mouse one. The read stops 1 residue short of the end of the CDR3; the missing end is completed from the germline J gene. The rearrangement uses TRBV5 and TRBJ1-5, with D possibly being TRBD1 (5 bases). Trimming stripped 0 bases from V and 9 bases from J, with 9 bases between. The CDR3 runs 13 residues. Germline CDR1 is LGHNA and CDR2 is YNLKQL (reference sequence). The CDR3 protein is CASSQETEGAPLF. CDR3 DNA (partial): TGTGCCAGCAGCCAAGAGACAGAGGGGGCTCCGCTT.

As for this clone: Gene names refer to mouse genes. The CDR3 extends 1 residue past the end of the read, so its final part is completed from the germline J gene. The chain couples TRBV19 to TRBJ1-4, with 7 positions matching TRBD1. There are 14 residues in the CDR3. The junction had 4 bases not matched to a gene; V was cut back by 5 bases and J by 3 bases. Germline V lookup: CDR1 FNHDT, CDR2 SITEND (reference sequence). The CDR3 bases that were read are TGTGCCAGCAGGACAGGGAGGGCCAACGAAAGATTATTT. Residues: CASRTGRANERLF. The whole CDR3 sequence is CASRTGRANERLFF.

Comment on this clone: The listed genes are named as in mouse. With the read ending 1 residue before the CDR3 end, the germline J gene is used to fill in that end. The gene calls are TRBV15 and TRBJ1-1; TRBD1 aligns across 9 bases. Trimming removed 6 bases from V and 3 bases from J; junction bases left unmatched: 2. The length of the CDR3 is 13 residues. CDR1 SGHND and CDR2 FRSKSL come from the germline V gene. The CDR3 DNA, read in part, is TGTGCCAGCAGGGGACAGGGAGACACAGAAGTCTTC. Its translation is CASRGQGDTEVF. The CDR3 as a whole reads CASRGQGDTEVFF.

About this clone itself: Genes and germline come from the mouse. The CDR3 extends 1 residue past the end of the read, so its final part is completed from the germline J gene. The genes are TRBV13-2 and TRBJ1-6; TRBD1 agrees at 10 bases. TRBJ1-6 is marked as an open reading frame, function uncertain. The trim removed 3 bases at V and 7 bases at J, leaving 1 base unmatched. This CDR3 has 14 amino acids. CDR1 and CDR2 (germline): NNHNN, SYGAGS (reference sequence). CDR3 in amino acids: CASGGQGANSPLYF. CDR3 bases read: TGTGCCAGCGGTGGACAGGGGGCGAATTCGCCCCTCTAC.

On this clone: Gene names and germline match the mouse. Read data end 1 residue before the CDR3 end; the end is taken from the germline J gene. The V call is TRBV3, the J call TRBJ2-7; TRBD2 matches at 10 bases. This CDR3 contains 14 residues. V lost 5 bases, J lost 2 bases, and 3 bases stayed unmatched. In germline, CDR1 is SNHLY, CDR2 FYNGKV (reference sequence). The CDR3 DNA, read in part, is TGTGCCAGCAGCCTACTGGGGGGGGCCTATGAACAGTAC. Translation gives CASSLLGGAYEQY. The full CDR3 sequence reads CASSLLGGAYEQYF.

With respect to this clone: Germline and genes: mouse. The read is 1 residue too short to cover the CDR3 end, so that end is filled in from the germline J gene. This rearrangement joins TRBV14 to TRBJ1-1; tentatively, D is TRBD1 (6 bases). The CDR3 consists of 13 residues. The V end was cut by 1 base, the J end by 3 bases, with 7 bases between. Germline V gene lookup returns CDR1 SGHDT and CDR2 FRDEAV. CDR3 region: CASSFGGYTEVFF. Partial CDR3 DNA: TGTGCCAGCAGTTTCGGGGGCTACACAGAAGTCTTC.

Of note for this clone: Mouse gene names apply. The read falls 1 residue short of the CDR3 end, and the missing part is taken from the germline J gene. The rearrangement uses TRBV2 and TRBJ2-4; TRBD2 matches at 7 bases. J gave up 4 bases and V 0 bases, and 1 base lay outside the gene matches. The CDR3 extends over 14 amino acids. Germline V gene lookup returns CDR1 LGHNA and CDR2 YSYQKL. CDR3: CASSQEGGENTLYF. The covered CDR3 bases are TGTGCCAGCAGCCAAGAGGGGGGGGAAAACACCTTGTAC.

With regard to this clone: Germline and genes: mouse. Read data end 1 residue before the CDR3 end; the end is taken from the germline J gene. The rearrangement uses TRBV4 and TRBJ1-4, with 10 nucleotides matching TRBD1. The germline CDR1 and CDR2 sequences are LGHDT and YNNKQL (reference sequence). The CDR3 extends over 14 amino acids. Trimming at V came to 5 bases and at J to 7 bases, leaving 4 bases not matched to a gene. The CDR3 loop reads CASSTGTGVERLFF. CDR3 DNA (partial): TGTGCCAGCAGCACCGGGACAGGGGTCGAAAGATTATTT.

This clone is classed as medium-sized. Gene names are the mouse ones. The DNA ends 1 residue before the CDR3 does, and the rest of the CDR3 is filled in from the germline J gene. The chain links TRBV4 to TRBJ2-7; 11 nucleotides line up with TRBD1. The trim removed 5 bases at V and 4 bases at J, leaving 4 bases unmatched. This CDR3 region has 14 residues. Germline CDR1 LGHDT, CDR2 YNNKQL (reference sequence). The CDR3 DNA, read in part, is TGTGCCAGCAGCAACCGGGACAGGGGGTATGAACAGTAC. Translation: CASSNRDRGYEQY. From start to end, the CDR3 is CASSNRDRGYEQYF.

This clone was seen a few times. Any gene name here is a mouse gene name. The DNA ends 1 residue before the CDR3 does, and the rest of the CDR3 is filled in from the germline J gene. This sample includes further DNA sequences coding for the same CDR3. The chain couples TRBV26 to TRBJ2-7, with 9 bases aligning to TRBD1. J lost 4 bases, V lost 0 bases, and 1 base had no gene match. The CDR3 spans 14 residues. CDR1 is KGHPV, CDR2 FQNQEV, per germline (reference sequence). This chain's CDR3 is CASSLSGTGYEQYF. CDR3 DNA, as far as it was read: TGTGCCAGCAGTCTGTCTGGGACAGGGTATGAACAGTAC.

The table lists this clone with a few counts. Mouse names are used for the genes. The read ends 1 residue early relative to the CDR3; the germline J gene fills the gap. The chain has TRBV2 and TRBJ2-7; 7 nucleotides match TRBD2. The J segment lost 0 bases and the V segment lost 4 bases, leaving 0 bases of the junction unmatched. The CDR3 is made up of 13 amino acids. Germline-derived CDR1 and CDR2 are LGHNA and YSYQKL. CDR3 region: CASSLGGSYEQYF. The part of the CDR3 DNA that was read is TGTGCCAGCAGCCTGGGGGGCTCCTATGAACAGTAC.

Concerning this clone: Gene names and germline refer to mouse. The missing CDR3 end, 1 residue past where the read stops, is filled in from the germline J gene. This chain uses TRBV31 with TRBJ1-3; 7 bases line up with TRBD1. After removal of 2 bases from V and 2 bases from J, the junction contained 0 bases not matched to a gene. The CDR3 sequence is 13 residues long. The germline V gene has CDR1 GKSSPN and CDR2 SITVG. CDR3 amino acids: CAWSDRAGNTLYF. The CDR3 bases that were read are TGTGCCTGGAGTGACAGGGCTGGAAATACGCTCTAT.

Details on this clone: Gene labels here are mouse ones. The CDR3 end lies 1 residue beyond the end of the read and is filled in from the germline J gene. V and J are TRBV2 and TRBJ2-4, with D maybe TRBD2 (6 bases). CDR3 length equals 13 residues. V was trimmed by 0 bases and J by 5 bases, leaving 6 bases between them. Germline CDR1 is LGHNA and CDR2 is YSYQKL. The CDR3 bases that were read are TGTGCCAGCAGCCAAGATGGGGGAAACACCTTGTAC. As protein: CASSQDGGNTLY. Given in full, the CDR3 is CASSQDGGNTLYF.

This clone was picked up a small number of times. The germline and genes are mouse ones. The read ends 1 residue before the CDR3 terminus; that terminus is restored from the germline J gene. The sample carries other DNA sequences with the same CDR3. The chain has TRBV23 and TRBJ2-3. CDR3 size: 13 residues. The germline gives CDR1 KGHTA, CDR2 FQNQQP. The sequenced CDR3 bases are TGCTCCAGCAGTCAAAACAGTGCAGAAACGCTGTAT. The encoded protein is CSSSQNSAETLY. The complete CDR3 sequence is CSSSQNSAETLYF.

As to this clone: Germline and genes here are mouse. The part of the CDR3 DNA that was read is TGCTCCAGCAGTCCGGGACAGGGGTCTAGTCAAAACACCTTGTAC. Translating gives CSSSPGQGSSQNTLY. The full CDR3 is CSSSPGQGSSQNTLYF. The chain employs TRBV23 and TRBJ2-4; the D call TRBD1 from the table was never checked on the DNA. The read ends 1 residue early relative to the CDR3; the germline J gene fills the gap. The germline V gene has CDR1 KGHTA and CDR2 FQNQQP. The CDR3 length is 16 residues.

Worth noting for this clone: Gene names and germline refer to mouse. The CDR3 end falls 1 residue outside the read, so it is completed with the germline J gene. The chain uses TRBV3 and TRBJ2-1; 9 bases are shared with TRBD2. V lost 3 bases, J lost 8 bases, and 5 bases stayed unmatched. Germline loops: CDR1 SNHLY, CDR2 FYNGKV (reference sequence). This CDR3 is built from 14 residues. The CDR3 sequence: CASSFDWGRSEQFF. The part of the CDR3 DNA that was read is TGTGCCAGCAGCTTTGACTGGGGGAGGTCTGAGCAGTTC.

As to this clone: Gene names and germline refer to mouse. The read falls 1 residue short of the CDR3 end, and the missing part is taken from the germline J gene. This chain connects TRBV23 to TRBJ2-3; whether TRBD1, the table's D call, matches the DNA was not checked. The CDR3 is made up of 15 amino acids. Germline V lookup: CDR1 KGHTA, CDR2 FQNQQP. Here the CDR3 reads CSSSQGQGSAETLYF. CDR3 DNA, as far as it was read: TGCTCCAGCAGTCAAGGGCAGGGTAGTGCAGAAACGCTGTAT. The whole variable domain, filled in from reference TRBV23 and TRBJ2-3, reads DAAVTQKPRYLIKMKGQEAEMKCIPEKGHTAVFWYQQKQSKELKFLIYFQNQQPLDQIDMVKERFSAVCPSSSLCSLGIRTCEAEDSALYLCSSSQGQGSAETLYFGSGTRLTVL.

As concerns this clone: Gene names denote mouse genes. The read stops 1 residue short of the end of the CDR3; the missing end is completed from the germline J gene. The chain combines TRBV26 with TRBJ1-1; 8 nucleotides line up with TRBD1. In germline, CDR1 is KGHPV, CDR2 FQNQEV (reference sequence). V gave up 4 bases and J gave up 6 bases; unmatched junction bases: 4. The CDR3 totals 13 residues. CDR3 amino acids: CASSHTGGAEVFF. The DNA read from the CDR3 is TGTGCCAGCAGTCATACAGGGGGGGCAGAAGTCTTC. Together with reference TRBV26 and TRBJ1-1, the CDR3 gives the full variable domain: NSKVIQTPRYLVKGQGQKAKMRCIPEKGHPVVFWYQQNKNNEFKFLINFQNQEVLQQIDMTEKRFSAECPSNSPCSLEIQSSEAGDSALYLCASSHTGGAEVFFGKGTRLTVV.